Listed here are 4 T cell receptor beta chains from one sample, sequenced in a study of CD8 T cells in ankylosing spondylitis. From the 5' RACE reads, TCRdb called clonotypes with MiXCR, one entry per CDR3 protein. The table lists approximately 300,000 distinct CDR3 sequences, roughly 8% of them singletons. Findings of the study overall: A motif in TCR beta, a set of several highly homologous variants, appeared characteristic of ankylosing spondylitis blood.

Their cognate antigens are unknown. Sequencing was performed on blood, either unsorted or a sorted T cell fraction (not recorded which). These receptors all come from a male donor with ankylosing spondylitis.

Ten or more counts support this clonotype. The genes are TRBV5-1 and TRBJ2-3, with a weak D call TRBD2 (5 bases). CDR1 and CDR2 (germline): SGHRS, YFSETQ. Trimming took off 0 bases at V and 0 bases at J, with 11 bases between the two ends. CDR3 length: 16 amino acids. The chain's CDR3 is CASSLGWTASTDTQYF. In DNA form, the CDR3 reads TGCGCCAGCAGCTTGGGGTGGACTGCTAGCACAGATACGCAGTATTTT. Looking up the rest from reference TRBV5-1 and TRBJ2-3 gives the full variable domain: KAGVTQTPRYLIKTRGQQVTLSCSPISGHRSVSWYQQTPGQGLQFLFEYFSETQRNKGNFPGRFSGRQFSNSRSEMNVSTLELGDSALYLCASSLGWTASTDTQYFGPGTRLTVL.

This clonotype was seen only a few times. V and J are TRBV3-1 and TRBJ2-7; TRBD1 matches 9 bases. This CDR3 region has 17 residues. V gave up 3 bases and J gave up 7 bases; unmatched junction bases: 16. The V gene's germline CDR1 is LGHDT and CDR2 YNNKEL (reference sequence). CDR3: CASSHHGEQGASYEQYF. The CDR3 DNA sequence: TGTGCCAGCAGCCACCACGGAGAACAGGGGGCATCGTATGAGCAGTACTTC.

In this sample, this clonotype turned up a few times. V is TRBV29-1 and J is TRBJ1-1, with D possibly TRBD1 on 6 matching bases. V lost 5 bases and J lost 7, with 20 bases in between. The CDR3 consists of 14 residues. In germline, CDR1 is SQVTM, CDR2 ANQGSEA. The CDR3: CSVLRGNLAGEAFF. CDR3 bases: TGCAGCGTTCTCAGGGGAAACCTAGCCGGTGAAGCTTTCTTT.

This clonotype showed up many times. The J gene is TRBJ1-1, the V gene TRBV12-3 or TRBV12-4, with unresolved D. CDR3 length: 14 amino acids. Trimming shortened V by 6 bases and J by 2 bases, and 13 bases separated the two germline ends. The CDR3 coding sequence is TGTGCCAGCAGACCGACATTTCCCAACACTGAAGCTTTCTTT. It yields the protein CASRPTFPNTEAFF.